These T cell receptor beta chains were read from a single sample in a study of multiple sclerosis patients with progressive multifocal leukoencephalopathy. Method: immunoSEQ multiplex PCR; TCRdb's copy keeps in-frame clones and lacks some. The sample records 25,000 to 30,000 clones, 89% being singletons. Sequences were derived from PBMCs, sampled from a patient treated with natalizumab. These TCRs come from a human donor with multiple sclerosis. The CDR3 runs from the conserved cysteine through the conserved F or W. The D gene is left open where the match is weak. A row's size may be missing; if present it is once, few, many or a size class.

D gene	clone size	V gene	J gene	CDR3 length	CDR3 DNA	CDR3 protein
TRBD2	.	TRBV4-2	TRBJ2-3	16	TGTGCCAGCAGCCAATTAAGCGGGGGGGGCACAGATACGCAGTATTTT	CASSQLSGGGTDTQYF
.	.	TRBV7-2	TRBJ2-7	13	TGTGCCAGCAGGTCTGGTCGATCCTACGAGCAGTACTTC	CASRSGRSYEQYF
.	.	TRBV2	TRBJ1-1	14	TGTGCCAGCACATCTCAGGGGAGAAGGTCTGAAGCTTTCTTT	CASTSQGRRSEAFF
.	.	TRBV5-1	TRBJ2-1	14	TGCGCCAGCAGCTTGAACGTGGGGGTTAGTGAGCAGTTCTTC	CASSLNVGVSEQFF
.	.	TRBV7-9	TRBJ2-1	15	TGTGCCAGCAGCTTAGGGCCAACCACCGGGAATGAGCAGTTCTTC	CASSLGPTTGNEQFF
.	.	TRBV7-2	TRBJ2-1	15	TGTGCCAGCAGCTTAGTCTTAGGTCGTTACAATGAGCAGTTCTTC	CASSLVLGRYNEQFF
.	.	TRBV28	TRBJ1-5	19	TGTGCCAGCAAAAGGCTTGGCAGGGGTAATCAAGGAGGCAATCAGCCCCAGCATTTT	CASKRLGRGNQGGNQPQHF
.	once	TRBV5-6	TRBJ2-7	12	TGTGCCAGCAGCTTGGGCAGGGACGAGCAGTACTTC	CASSLGRDEQYF
.	once	TRBV19	TRBJ1-6	16	TGTGCCAGTAGCCCCACGAGAAGGCTGAATAATTCACCCCTCCACTTT	CASSPTRRLNNSPLHF
.	few	TRBV14	TRBJ1-5	15	TGTGCCAGCAGCCCGGCGGGGCAGGGCCATCAGCCCCAGCATTTT	CASSPAGQGHQPQHF
TRBD1	.	TRBV28	TRBJ1-1	17	TGTGCCAGCTGGTTGGGACAGGGGGCGCGAGACGACACTGAAGCTTTCTTT	CASWLGQGARDDTEAFF
.	.	TRBV5-5	TRBJ2-1	14	TGTGCCAGCAGTTCGACAGGACTCTACAATGAGCAGTTCTTC	CASSSTGLYNEQFF
.	.	TRBV11-2	TRBJ1-3	16	TGTGCCAGCAGCTTAGTGGACAGTATCTCTGGAAACACCATATATTTT	CASSLVDSISGNTIYF
.	.	TRBV6-6	TRBJ1-1	14	TGTGCCAGCAGTTACTCGACACTTAACACTGAAGCTTTCTTT	CASSYSTLNTEAFF
TRBD2	.	TRBV27	TRBJ2-7	18	TGTGCCAGCAGTCATATTAATCCGGGACTAGCATTCGTGGGCGAGCAGTACTTC	CASSHINPGLAFVGEQYF
TRBD1	.	TRBV11-2	TRBJ2-1	17	TGTGCCAGCAGCATTCCGAACCGGGACAGCATCTACAATGAGCAGTTCTTC	CASSIPNRDSIYNEQFF
.	.	TRBV27	TRBJ2-5	15	TGTGCCAGCAGGCCCTCCCAACGGCGGGGCCAGACCCAGTACTTC	CASRPSQRRGQTQYF
.	.	TRBV27	TRBJ2-1	17	TGTGCCAGCAGTTTGTCGCTGAGGGCGGTCTGGAGAAATGAGCAGTTCTTC	CASSLSLRAVWRNEQFF
.	.	TRBV23-1	TRBJ1-1	15	TGCGCCAGCAGTCAATCCGGGAACCTGAACACTGAAGCTTTCTTT	CASSQSGNLNTEAFF
.	.	TRBV6-6	TRBJ2-3	13	TGTGCCAGCAGCCCGATCTCGGCAGATACGCAGTATTTT	CASSPISADTQYF
.	once	TRBV6-5	TRBJ2-7	15	TGTGCCAGCAGCCCCTTGACTGTCCCTCCCTACGAGCAGTACTTC	CASSPLTVPPYEQYF
.	.	TRBV14	TRBJ2-7	14	TGTGCCAGCAGCCTGGGTCGGGGGTCCTACGAGCAGTACTTC	CASSLGRGSYEQYF
.	.	TRBV25-1	TRBJ2-1	11	TGTGCCAGCAGTGGCCGGGGCCCCAAGTTCTTC	CASSGRGPKFF
.	.	TRBV7-3	TRBJ2-3	16	TGTGCCAGCAGCTTAACGGGTACAGTCTTCACAGATACGCAGTATTTT	CASSLTGTVFTDTQYF
.	.	TRBV7-9	TRBJ1-1	16	TGTGCCAGCAGCGGGGAGGGGAGTCGTATGAACACTGAAGCTTTCTTT	CASSGEGSRMNTEAFF
.	.	TRBV28	TRBJ2-6	17	TGTGCCAGCAGTTTATGGTACAGGGCGAAAGGGGCCAACGTCCTGACTTTC	CASSLWYRAKGANVLTF
TRBD1	.	TRBV5-1	TRBJ1-1	14	TGCGCCAGCAGCGTACAGGGGCTGAACACTGAAGCTTTCTTT	CASSVQGLNTEAFF
.	.	TRBV5-4	TRBJ1-2	14	TGTGCCAGCAGCTTGGATTACCGCGGCTATGGCTGCACCTTC	CASSLDYRGYGCTF